These T cell receptor beta chains were read from a single sample in a study of T cell repertoires in cytomegalovirus infection. These TCRs are of unknown antigen specificity. TCRdb used MiXCR to reprocess the reads, holding one entry per CDR3 protein. The sample lists 570,000 or so distinct CDR3 sequences; roughly 42% were seen once. The sequencing here drew on cultured PBMCs, taken from culture after CMV antigen stimulation. The receptors shown here come from a human donor in good health (CMV status not recorded). Some clones in this sample may be carry-over from other donors' samples. CDR3s include the opening cysteine and the closing phenylalanine or tryptophan. The D gene is left open where the match is weak. Not all rows give a size; the values are once, few, many and, for expanded clones, a class.

J gene	clone size	D gene	V gene	CDR3 protein	CDR3 DNA
TRBJ1-2	.	.	TRBV11-1	CASSLATGLGYTF	TGTGCCAGCAGCTTAGCGACCGGGCTGGGCTACACCTTC
TRBJ2-1	.	.	TRBV11-2	CASSSSPRGRSPEEQFF	TGTGCCAGCAGCTCCAGTCCCCGTGGGAGGAGCCCTGAAGAGCAGTTCTTC
TRBJ1-1	once	.	TRBV11-2	CASSLHPENTEAFF	TGTGCCAGCAGCTTACACCCGGAGAACACTGAAGCTTTCTTT
TRBJ1-2	few	.	TRBV12-3/TRBV12-4	CASSPLGAYTF	TGTGCCAGCAGTCCCCTAGGGGCCTACACCTTC
TRBJ2-5	many	TRBD2	TRBV7-2	CASSLAAGGRGETQYF	TGTGCCAGCAGCTTAGCAGCCGGCGGGAGGGGTGAGACCCAGTACTTC
TRBJ2-1	few	TRBD1	TRBV11-2	CASSRTGGPFF	TGTGCCAGCAGCCGGACAGGGGGCCCGTTCTTC
TRBJ2-2	.	.	TRBV12-3/TRBV12-4	CASSSNLGTGELFF	TGTGCCAGCAGTTCCAACTTAGGCACCGGGGAGCTGTTTTTT
TRBJ1-1	.	.	TRBV20-1	CSARDPLDPLTEAFF	TGCAGTGCTAGAGATCCCCTCGACCCGCTTACTGAAGCTTTCTTT
TRBJ2-4	.	.	TRBV6-2/TRBV6-3	CASSIYGGQGRAKNIQYF	TGTGCCAGCAGCATTTACGGAGGCCAGGGAAGAGCCAAAAACATTCAGTACTTC
TRBJ2-7	.	.	TRBV2	CASSRQSSSYEQYF	TGTGCCAGCAGTCGACAGTCAAGCTCCTACGAGCAGTACTTC
TRBJ1-3	few	.	TRBV12-3/TRBV12-4	CASSFWGDQGFGNTIYF	TGTGCCAGCAGTTTTTGGGGGGATCAAGGCTTTGGAAACACCATATATTTT
TRBJ2-7	few	.	TRBV7-2	CASSAQGGTYEQYF	TGTGCCAGCAGCGCGCAAGGGGGTACCTACGAGCAGTACTTC
TRBJ2-2	many	.	TRBV7-2	CASSPPRGPHRTGELFF	TGTGCCAGCAGCCCACCTCGGGGGCCACACCGCACCGGGGAGCTGTTTTTT
TRBJ2-6	few	.	TRBV7-2	CASSTHRGANVLTF	TGTGCCAGCAGCACCCACAGGGGGGCCAACGTCCTGACTTTC
TRBJ2-1	.	TRBD2	TRBV12-3/TRBV12-4	CASLSGGANEQFF	TGTGCCAGCCTTAGCGGGGGGGCTAATGAGCAGTTCTTC
TRBJ2-3	.	.	TRBV2	CASSPGKGTQYF	TGTGCCAGCAGCCCAGGGAAAGGCACGCAGTATTTT
TRBJ1-2	few	TRBD1	TRBV7-8	CASSLRTATGNRTF	TGTGCCAGCAGCTTGCGAACTGCGACAGGGAATAGGACCTTC
TRBJ2-3	.	TRBD2	TRBV6-2/TRBV6-3	CASSYTLAGATDTQYF	TGTGCCAGCAGTTACACCCTAGCGGGAGCAACAGATACGCAGTATTTT
TRBJ2-2	.	.	TRBV27	CASSLRPRLNTGELFF	TGTGCCAGCAGTCTCAGACCCCGTCTGAACACCGGGGAGCTGTTTTTT
TRBJ1-1	.	.	TRBV11-2	CASRSRTGTLMNTEAFF	TGTGCCAGCAGGTCAAGAACCGGGACCCTAATGAACACTGAAGCTTTCTTT
TRBJ2-7	.	.	TRBV15	CATSARVNEQYF	TGTGCCACCAGCGCCCGGGTGAACGAGCAGTACTTC
TRBJ2-3	.	.	TRBV27	CATRGSGFYTDTQYF	TGTGCCACCCGGGGGAGCGGGTTTTACACAGATACGCAGTATTTT
TRBJ2-1	.	TRBD2	TRBV7-8	CASSLDGLAGKGEQFF	TGTGCCAGCAGCTTAGATGGGCTAGCGGGAAAGGGGGAGCAGTTCTTC
TRBJ1-1	many	TRBD1	TRBV12-3/TRBV12-4	CASSPRQGGTEAFF	TGTGCCAGCAGTCCCCGACAGGGAGGGACTGAAGCTTTCTTT
TRBJ2-5	.	.	TRBV7-9	CASSPTASQETQYF	TGTGCCAGCAGCCCGACGGCCTCGCAAGAGACCCAGTACTTC
TRBJ1-5	few	.	TRBV28	CASSLTETSNQPQHF	TGTGCCAGCAGTTTAACTGAAACCAGCAATCAGCCCCAGCATTTT
TRBJ2-1	.	TRBD1	TRBV5-4	CASSWDRGPPYNEQFF	TGTGCCAGCAGCTGGGACAGGGGCCCCCCCTACAATGAGCAGTTCTTC
TRBJ2-7	.	.	TRBV5-1	CASSLLLGYEQYF	TGCGCCAGCAGCTTGTTGTTGGGCTACGAGCAGTACTTC
TRBJ2-1	few	TRBD2	TRBV7-9	CASSLRLAGGAYNEQFF	TGTGCCAGCAGTCTTAGGTTAGCGGGAGGCGCCTACAATGAGCAGTTCTTC
TRBJ2-2	few	.	TRBV7-2	CASSRSGQAGELFF	TGTGCCAGCAGCCGCTCGGGCCAGGCCGGGGAGCTGTTTTTT
TRBJ2-3	.	.	TRBV12-3/TRBV12-4	CASSFSGITDTQYF	TGTGCCAGCAGTTTCAGCGGAATCACAGATACGCAGTATTTT
TRBJ2-3	.	TRBD2	TRBV4-3	CASSQTGLAATTQYF	TGCGCCAGCAGCCAGACCGGACTAGCAGCAACTACGCAGTATTTT
TRBJ1-5	.	.	TRBV19	CASSISEVSNQPQHF	TGTGCCAGTAGTATAAGCGAGGTTAGCAATCAGCCCCAGCATTTT
TRBJ2-2	.	.	TRBV7-2	CASSFVANTGELFF	TGTGCCAGCAGCTTTGTGGCGAACACCGGGGAGCTGTTTTTT
TRBJ2-5	.	.	TRBV7-2	CASRTTGTQYF	TGTGCCAGCAGGACAACGGGGACCCAGTACTTC
TRBJ2-5	few	TRBD2	TRBV7-2	CASSSELAARGETQYF	TGTGCCAGCAGCTCCGAACTAGCGGCCCGGGGGGAGACCCAGTACTTC
TRBJ2-5	few	.	TRBV11-2	CASSLEGSMKTQYF	TGTGCCAGCAGCTTAGAGGGAAGCATGAAGACCCAGTACTTC
TRBJ2-5	once	.	TRBV20-1	CSADRGQETQYF	TGCAGTGCCGACCGGGGTCAAGAGACCCAGTACTTC
TRBJ2-3	few	.	TRBV27	CASSFLPPAQYF	TGTGCCAGCAGTTTCCTTCCCCCCGCGCAGTATTTT
TRBJ2-7	.	.	TRBV18	CASSQQGGEQYF	TGTGCCAGCTCACAGCAGGGGGGCGAGCAGTACTTC
TRBJ2-7	.	TRBD1	TRBV28	CVCARGQDYEQYF	TGTGTGTGTGCGAGGGGGCAGGACTACGAGCAGTACTTC
TRBJ1-2	few	.	TRBV27	CASSTRGTGGYTF	TGTGCCAGCAGTACGAGGGGGACGGGTGGCTACACCTTC
TRBJ2-1	few	TRBD2	TRBV12-3/TRBV12-4	CASSARTSGAPDEQFF	TGTGCCAGCAGTGCCCGGACTAGCGGGGCCCCCGATGAGCAGTTCTTC
TRBJ2-3	.	TRBD2	TRBV7-2	CASSPQLAGVSTDTQYF	TGTGCCAGCAGCCCCCAACTAGCGGGAGTAAGCACAGATACGCAGTATTTT
TRBJ2-1	few	TRBD1	TRBV7-2	CASSFPRTGAPSYNEQFF	TGTGCCAGCAGTTTCCCGAGGACAGGCGCCCCCTCCTACAATGAGCAGTTCTTC
TRBJ1-2	.	.	TRBV7-2	CASSPEGGGGYTF	TGTGCCAGCAGCCCCGAGGGCGGGGGCGGCTACACCTTC
TRBJ1-2	once	.	TRBV12-3/TRBV12-4	CASSPGQAPNYGYTF	TGTGCCAGCAGTCCAGGACAAGCTCCTAACTATGGCTACACCTTC
TRBJ2-4	.	.	TRBV11-2	CASSDLRRGNVKAKNIQYF	TGTGCCAGCAGCGATCTTAGACGGGGCAATGTAAAAGCCAAAAACATTCAGTACTTC
TRBJ1-6	once	TRBD1	TRBV28	CASTHPKGAGNSPLHF	TGTGCCAGCACCCATCCTAAGGGGGCTGGAAATTCACCCCTCCACTTT
TRBJ2-1	.	TRBD2	TRBV5-1	CASRGPGLAGMSSYNEQFF	TGCGCCAGCAGGGGACCGGGACTAGCGGGTATGAGCTCCTACAATGAGCAGTTCTTC
TRBJ1-3	.	.	TRBV27	CASSLRGRYGASGNTIYF	TGTGCCAGCAGTTTAAGGGGACGGTACGGGGCCTCTGGAAACACCATATATTTT
TRBJ1-1	.	.	TRBV3-1	CASSQRGGWTEAFF	TGTGCCAGCAGTCAAAGGGGGGGCTGGACTGAAGCTTTCTTT
TRBJ1-1	.	.	TRBV7-2	CASSPALGTEAFF	TGTGCCAGCAGCCCGGCTTTAGGCACTGAAGCTTTCTTT
TRBJ2-7	.	.	TRBV28	CASTAPPGQSTYEQYF	TGTGCCAGCACTGCCCCCCCCGGACAAAGCACCTACGAGCAGTACTTC